What follows are 27 T cell receptor beta chains derived from one specimen sequenced in a study of PD-1 blockade in mismatch repair-deficient tumors. Generated by immunoSEQ multiplex PCR, the TCRdb table keeps only in-frame clones and is missing some. This table has roughly 80,000 clones, about 84% appearing once. The material was peripheral blood, obtained 12 weeks after starting pembrolizumab. The receptor set was obtained from an adult with mismatch repair-deficient cancer.

DNA for the CDR3: TGTGCCATCCGAGAGAAACCCGGGGAGCTGTTTTTT. Translating gives CAIREKPGELFF. The chain employs TRBV10-3 and TRBJ2-2; D is unresolved. The CDR3 totals 12 residues. V lost 8 bases to trimming and J lost 6 bases, with 10 bases between them. The germline V gene has CDR1 ENHRY and CDR2 SYGVKD.

The chain recombines TRBV5-5 with TRBJ1-2, with D perhaps TRBD1 (5 bases). Trimming removed 4 bases at V and 4 bases at J, with 11 bases between. CDR3 size: 13 residues. The V gene's germline CDR1 is SGHKS and CDR2 YYEKEE (reference sequence). The CDR3 loop reads CASSLDGTYGYTF. CDR3 coding DNA: TGTGCCAGCAGCCTCGACGGGACCTATGGCTACACCTTC. Variable domain in full (rest from reference TRBV5-5 and TRBJ1-2): DAGVTQSPTHLIKTRGQQVTLRCSPISGHKSVSWYQQVLGQGPQFIFQYYEKEERGRGNFPDRFSARQFPNYSSELNVNALLLGDSALYLCASSLDGTYGYTFGSGTRLTVV.

J is TRBJ2-1 and V is TRBV5-1, with TRBD1 identical over 9 bases. The V gene end was trimmed by 3 bases and the J gene end by 0 bases; junction bases not matched to a gene: 16. From germline, CDR1 is SGHRS and CDR2 YFSETQ. The CDR3 length is 20 residues. CDR3 sequence (DNA): TGCGCCAGCAGCTCCACAGGGGGCGCCGGGGGCGGGAGCTCCTACAATGAGCAGTTCTTC. Amino acid sequence: CASSSTGGAGGGSSYNEQFF.

This sequence joins TRBV19 and TRBJ2-1; D not resolved. This CDR3 is 17 amino acids long. Germline assignment: CDR1 LNHDA and CDR2 SQIVND (reference sequence). V lost 7 bases and J lost 0, with 19 bases in between. The CDR3 here is CASNIGSVSSSYNEQFF. In DNA, the CDR3 is TGTGCCAGTAACATAGGCAGTGTGTCCAGCTCCTACAATGAGCAGTTCTTC.

The chain employs TRBV18 and TRBJ2-7, with no clear D. CDR1 and CDR2 from the germline V gene are KGHSH and LQKENI. The CDR3 has 14 residues. Trimming shortened V by 9 bases and J by 2 bases, and 17 bases separated the two germline ends. CDR3 loop: CASQATRPPYEQYF. In nucleotides, the CDR3 is TGTGCCAGTCAGGCAACAAGGCCCCCCTACGAGCAGTACTTC.

This rearrangement joins TRBV6-1 to TRBJ1-2; D possibly corresponds to TRBD1 (5 bases). CDR3 size: 15 residues. V was clipped by 3 bases and J by 3 bases, with 14 bases between them. Looked up from germline, CDR1 is MNHNS and CDR2 is SASEGT. DNA of the CDR3: TGTGCCAGCAGTGATGGGCAGGGTAGGGACTATGGCTACACCTTC. Its protein is CASSDGQGRDYGYTF.

The J gene is TRBJ2-5, the V gene TRBV4-2, with a tentative D call TRBD2 (5 bases). CDR1 is LGHNA and CDR2 is YNFKEQ in the germline V gene. This CDR3 spans 15 amino acids. Trimming shortened V by 1 base and J by 3 bases, and 12 bases separated the two germline ends. The CDR3 protein is CASSQGQDSKETQYF. CDR3 coding DNA: TGTGCCAGCAGCCAAGGGCAGGACTCGAAAGAGACCCAGTACTTC.

CDR3 amino acids: CASSLGQEYEKLFF. The DNA of the CDR3 is TGTGCCAGCAGCCTAGGACAGGAGTATGAAAAACTGTTTTTT. V gene TRBV6-5 combines with J gene TRBJ1-4, with TRBD1 matching 7 bases. Germline values: CDR1 MNHEY, CDR2 SVGAGI. This CDR3 contains 14 residues. Trimming at V came to 6 bases and at J to 6 bases, leaving 7 bases not matched to a gene.

This clone was seen more than once but under ten times. The V and J genes are TRBV5-1 and TRBJ1-1; 8 bases match TRBD1. The CDR3 has 15 amino acids. Germline values: CDR1 SGHRS, CDR2 YFSETQ. Losses at the gene ends were 5 bases for V and 0 bases for J; bases not matched to a gene: 6. DNA of the CDR3: TGCGCCAGCAGACAGGGGGATCATTTGAACACTGAAGCTTTCTTT. This encodes CASRQGDHLNTEAFF.

This clone was counted once. This rearrangement joins TRBV7-9 to TRBJ2-7, with D hard to call. Trimming cost V 1 base and J 5 bases, with 18 bases left between them. The CDR3 is 16 residues long. CDR1 is SEHNR and CDR2 is FQNEAQ in the germline V gene (reference sequence). The CDR3 region has the DNA TGTGCCAGCAGCTTAGAGGCGTGGGTTTCTTGGGACGAGCAGTACTTC. Translated, it gives CASSLEAWVSWDEQYF. Combining the CDR3 with reference TRBV7-9 and TRBJ2-7 gives the whole variable domain DTGVSQNPRHKITKRGQNVTFRCDPISEHNRLYWYRQTLGQGPEFLTYFQNEAQLEKSRLLSDRFSAERPKGSFSTLEIQRTEQGDSAMYLCASSLEAWVSWDEQYFGPGTRLTVT.

The chain is built from TRBV25-1 and TRBJ2-1; 13 bases align to TRBD2. There are 14 residues in the CDR3. The V gene's germline CDR1 is MGHDK and CDR2 SYGVNS. The trim removed 8 bases at V and 7 bases at J, leaving 5 bases unmatched. The CDR3 loop is CASARTSGSNEQFF. CDR3 DNA: TGTGCCAGCGCTAGGACTAGCGGGAGTAATGAGCAGTTCTTC.

The table lists this clone with a count of one. V gene TRBV7-9 combines with J gene TRBJ1-2, with 10 bases aligning to TRBD1. The CDR3 totals 14 residues. V trimming: 5 bases; J trimming: 4 bases; junction bases outside the gene matches: 4. Per germline, CDR1 SEHNR and CDR2 FQNEAQ (reference sequence). Here the CDR3 reads CASSTTGGGYGYTF. For the CDR3, the DNA is TGTGCCAGCAGCACGACAGGGGGCGGCTATGGCTACACCTTC.

V is TRBV21-1 and J is TRBJ2-7; the table's TRBD2 call for D was not verified on the DNA. TRBV21-1 is tagged as a pseudogene. CDR3 length: 10 amino acids. This CDR3 reads CASSRSVIRF. CDR3 DNA sequence: TGTGCCAGCAGCAGGTCGGTGATAAGATTC.

The chain is built from TRBV6-6 and TRBJ2-5; possibly TRBD1 for D (6 bases). There are 13 residues in the CDR3. Germline assignment: CDR1 MNHNY and CDR2 SVGAGI (reference sequence). V was pared by 5 bases and J by 5 bases, with 12 bases between. CDR3 in DNA: TGTGCCAGCAGTCCGGGGACATACGAGACCCAGTACTTC. This codes for CASSPGTYETQYF.

The chain uses TRBV27 and TRBJ1-1; TRBD1 matches at 7 bases. The CDR3 runs to 16 residues. The germline CDR1 and CDR2 sequences are MNHEY and SMNVEV (reference sequence). With 5 bases clipped from V and 0 bases from J, the junction kept 9 bases outside the gene matches. The CDR3 region is CASSLVPGQMNTEAFF. The CDR3 DNA is TGTGCCAGCAGTCTCGTGCCGGGACAGATGAACACTGAAGCTTTCTTT.

CDR3 bases: TGTGCCAGCAGTTACGGCAGGGGGCTCTACGAGCAGTACTTC. Translated, it gives CASSYGRGLYEQYF. The V gene is TRBV6-6, the J gene TRBJ2-7; 8 positions agree with TRBD1. Per the germline V gene, CDR1 is MNHNY and CDR2 is SVGAGI (reference sequence). The junction had 3 bases not matched to a gene; V was cut back by 2 bases and J by 3 bases. This CDR3 region has 14 residues.

The J gene is TRBJ2-3, the V gene TRBV7-3, with D possibly matching TRBD2 (5 bases). This CDR3 is 15 amino acids long. The ends were cut back, 3 bases at V and 2 bases at J, with 12 bases in the middle. Germline loops: CDR1 SGHTA, CDR2 FQGTGA. CDR3 sequence reads: CASSLYTDYTDTQYF. The CDR3 DNA reads as TGTGCCAGCAGCTTGTACACAGACTACACAGATACGCAGTATTTT.

V is TRBV18 and J is TRBJ1-5; 9 bases are shared with TRBD1. The CDR3 is 16 residues long. Trimming removed 3 bases from V and 3 bases from J; junction bases left unmatched: 6. Germline V gene sequence: CDR1 KGHSH, CDR2 LQKENI. The CDR3 sequence: CASSPKTGGNNQPQHF. CDR3 coding DNA: TGTGCCAGCTCACCCAAGACAGGGGGAAACAATCAGCCCCAGCATTTT.

The chain couples TRBV27 to TRBJ2-1, with D perhaps TRBD1 or TRBD2 (5 bases each). Trimming left V 8 bases short and J 10 bases short, with 24 bases between. The CDR3 extends over 15 amino acids. Looked up from germline, CDR1 is MNHEY and CDR2 is SMNVEV (reference sequence). CDR3: CASSFTRGAVGEQFF. The CDR3 DNA reads as TGTGCCAGCTCCTTCACCAGAGGGGCTGTGGGGGAGCAGTTCTTC.

The table lists this clone with a count of one. The chain couples TRBV18 to TRBJ2-7; D ambiguous. CDR1 KGHSH and CDR2 LQKENI come from the germline V gene. There are 14 residues in the CDR3. V lost 0 bases and J 4 bases, leaving 10 bases between the germline ends. Written as DNA, the CDR3 is TGTGCCAGCTCACCACCTTTACTCTTGTACGAGCAGTACTTC. Residues: CASSPPLLLYEQYF.

V and J are TRBV7-3 and TRBJ1-2, with a possible D match to TRBD1 (6 bases). CDR3 length equals 13 residues. Trimming removed 5 bases from V and 8 bases from J, with 15 bases in between. Per germline, CDR1 SGHTA and CDR2 FQGTGA. Written as DNA, the CDR3 is TGTGCCAGCAGCCCCGGACAGTCTCAAGGCTACACCTTC. Protein product: CASSPGQSQGYTF. Variable domain in full (rest from reference TRBV7-3 and TRBJ1-2): GAGVSQTPSNKVTEKGKYVELRCDPISGHTALYWYRQSLGQGPEFLIYFQGTGAADDSGLPNDRFFAVRPEGSVSTLKIQRTERGDSAVYLCASSPGQSQGYTFGSGTRLTVV.

The CDR3 is CASSIMGNTGELFF. CDR3 nucleotide sequence: TGTGCCAGTAGTATTATGGGGAACACCGGGGAGCTGTTTTTT. The chain has TRBV19 and TRBJ2-2; D is uncertain. Germline V gene data show CDR1 as LNHDA and CDR2 as SQIVND (reference sequence). The V end was cut by 3 bases, the J end by 1 base, with 6 bases between. This CDR3 region has 14 residues.

The CDR3 protein is CASSLGLQVYGYTF. The CDR3 bases are TGTGCCAGCAGCTTAGGTTTACAGGTTTATGGCTACACCTTC. The chain is built from TRBV7-2 and TRBJ1-2; TRBD1 might be the D (5 bases). CDR3 length: 14 residues. CDR1 is SGHTA and CDR2 is FQGNSA in the germline V gene. V shed 1 base and J shed 5 bases, with 11 bases lying between them.

The V call is TRBV6-1, the J call TRBJ2-3; D remains ambiguous. The V end was cut by 7 bases, the J end by 4 bases, with 15 bases between. Germline loops: CDR1 MNHNS, CDR2 SASEGT. The CDR3 runs 14 residues. In DNA form, the CDR3 reads TGTGCCAGCAATTTTGGCCCCACCCCAGATACGCAGTATTTT. This codes for CASNFGPTPDTQYF.

The table lists this clone with a few counts. This chain joins TRBV4-2 and TRBJ1-5; TRBD1 might be the D (6 bases). The V gene's germline CDR1 is LGHNA and CDR2 YNFKEQ. Deletions cut 4 bases from V and 0 bases from J, with 10 bases between. The CDR3 loop spans 15 amino acids. The CDR3 protein is CASSPPTGSNQPQHF. CDR3 coding DNA: TGTGCCAGCAGCCCTCCGACAGGTAGCAATCAGCCCCAGCATTTT.

The chain joins TRBV7-9 to TRBJ2-7; perhaps TRBD2 as D (6 bases). Germline lookup yields CDR1 SEHNR and CDR2 FQNEAQ (reference sequence). The CDR3 length is 14 residues. Trimming shortened V by 5 bases and J by 0 bases, and 11 bases separated the two germline ends. DNA of the CDR3: TGTGCCAGCAGCAAAGCGGGCAGCTCCTACGAGCAGTACTTC. As protein: CASSKAGSSYEQYF.

V is TRBV9 and J is TRBJ2-6, with 7 bases that match TRBD2. The CDR3 totals 19 residues. CDR1 SGDLS and CDR2 YYNGEE come from the germline V gene. V trimming: 0 bases; J trimming: 2 bases; junction bases outside the gene matches: 11. The CDR3 DNA sequence: TGTGCCAGCAGCGTAGTCCCGGGAGGCCCCCCCCCTGGGGCCAACGTCCTGACTTTC. Amino acid sequence: CASSVVPGGPPPGANVLTF.